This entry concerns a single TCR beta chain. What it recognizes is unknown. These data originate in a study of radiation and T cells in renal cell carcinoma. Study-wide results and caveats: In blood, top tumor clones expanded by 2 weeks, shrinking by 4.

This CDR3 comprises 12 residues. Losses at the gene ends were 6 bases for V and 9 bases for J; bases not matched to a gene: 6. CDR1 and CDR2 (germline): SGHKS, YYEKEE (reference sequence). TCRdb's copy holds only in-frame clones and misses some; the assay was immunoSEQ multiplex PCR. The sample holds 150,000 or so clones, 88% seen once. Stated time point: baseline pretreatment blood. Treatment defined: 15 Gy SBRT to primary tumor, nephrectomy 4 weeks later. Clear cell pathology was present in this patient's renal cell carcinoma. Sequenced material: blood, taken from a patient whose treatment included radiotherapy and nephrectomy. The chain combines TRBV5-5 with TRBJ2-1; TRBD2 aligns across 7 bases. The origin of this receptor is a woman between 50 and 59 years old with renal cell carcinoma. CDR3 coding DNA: TGTGCCAGCACTCGGGGGGAGCGTGAGCAGTTCTTC. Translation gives CASTRGEREQFF. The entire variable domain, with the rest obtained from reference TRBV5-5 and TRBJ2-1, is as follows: DAGVTQSPTHLIKTRGQQVTLRCSPISGHKSVSWYQQVLGQGPQFIFQYYEKEERGRGNFPDRFSARQFPNYSSELNVNALLLGDSALYLCASTRGEREQFFGPGTRLTVL.